This entry lists 15 T cell receptor beta chains sequenced from one sample in a study of technical replicates of blood from a handful of donors. Some clones are missing from TCRdb's copy, which holds only in-frame ones; the method was immunoSEQ multiplex PCR. Of about 81,000 clones in the sample, more than 80% are singletons; the top ten hold around 3.9%. Sequenced input: PBMCs. The receptors derive from a human donor in good health. Some clones in this sample may be carry-over from other donors' samples.

The chain links TRBV7-2 to TRBJ2-2, with D tentatively TRBD2 (5 bases). Germline-derived CDR1 and CDR2 are SGHTA and FQGNSA. This CDR3 region has 16 residues. V lost 0 bases and J 4 bases, leaving 12 bases between the germline ends. Here the CDR3 DNA reads TGTGCCAGCAGCTTAGCTTCCGGGATGGGCACCGGGGAGCTGTTTTTT. Translating gives CASSLASGMGTGELFF.

The genes are TRBV15 and TRBJ1-1; D might be TRBD1 (6 bases). This CDR3 spans 15 amino acids. V gave up 2 bases and J gave up 4 bases, with 14 bases separating them. Germline CDR1 reads LNHNV; CDR2 reads YYDKDF (reference sequence). The CDR3 loop is CATSRSTGSGTEAFF. For the CDR3, the DNA is TGTGCCACCAGCAGATCCACAGGGTCCGGCACTGAAGCTTTCTTT.

This chain connects TRBV6-1 to TRBJ1-2; unclear D gene. Germline-derived CDR1 and CDR2 are MNHNS and SASEGT. The V end lost 0 bases, the J end lost 3 bases, and 8 bases lay between the germline ends. The CDR3 extends over 14 amino acids. Here the CDR3 DNA reads TGTGCCAGCAGTGAAGCGCGACGGGACTATGGCTACACCTTC. It codes for CASSEARRDYGYTF.

This rearrangement joins TRBV4-1 to TRBJ1-5; D gene uncertain. The V end was cut by 1 base, the J end by 6 bases, with 7 bases between. CDR1 and CDR2 from the germline V gene are MGHRA and YSYEKL. The CDR3 sequence is 13 residues long. CDR3 sequence (DNA): TGCGCCAGCAGCCAAGTCAGTGGTCAGCCCCAGCATTTT. Protein sequence: CASSQVSGQPQHF.

The CDR3 protein is CASSQTSGGRADQETQYF. Here the CDR3 DNA reads TGTGCCAGCAGCCAAACTAGCGGGGGTCGGGCGGACCAAGAGACCCAGTACTTC. The chain employs TRBV4-2 and TRBJ2-5, with 11 bases matching TRBD2. The length of the CDR3 is 18 residues. CDR1 and CDR2 from the germline V gene are LGHNA and YNFKEQ. The junction had 8 bases not matched to a gene; V was cut back by 2 bases and J by 0 bases.

The chain is built from TRBV27 and TRBJ1-2; D might be TRBD1 (5 bases). The V and J ends lost 2 bases and 8 bases respectively, with 18 bases between them. Germline V gene data show CDR1 as MNHEY and CDR2 as SMNVEV (reference sequence). CDR3 length: 15 amino acids. The CDR3 DNA follows: TGTGCCAGCAGTTTAACCCAGGCAGGGAAAGTCGGCTACACCTTC. It encodes CASSLTQAGKVGYTF.

The gene calls are TRBV5-1 and TRBJ2-7; TRBD1 matches 9 bases. Per the germline V gene, CDR1 is SGHRS and CDR2 is YFSETQ. Trimming took 3 bases from V and 7 from J; bases not matched to a gene: 14. The CDR3 spans 16 residues. CDR3 loop: CASSSISGTGFGEQYF. The CDR3 region has the DNA TGCGCCAGCAGCTCCATTTCCGGGACAGGGTTTGGTGAGCAGTACTTC.

This clone was picked up a small number of times. The chain couples TRBV4-1 to TRBJ2-7; 8 bases line up with TRBD1. CDR1 and CDR2 from the germline V gene are MGHRA and YSYEKL. Trimming took 5 bases from V and 3 from J; bases not matched to a gene: 3. The CDR3 has 13 amino acids. The CDR3 DNA is TGCGCCAGCAGCTTACAGGGGGGCTACGAGCAGTACTTC. Its translation: CASSLQGGYEQYF.

The chain couples TRBV2 to TRBJ2-7; TRBD1 might be the D (6 bases). The ends were cut back, 4 bases at V and 0 bases at J, with 10 bases in the middle. The germline V gene has CDR1 SNHLY and CDR2 FYNNEI. The CDR3 extends over 14 amino acids. The CDR3 is CASSVRDTSYEQYF. The CDR3 DNA sequence: TGTGCCAGCAGTGTCCGGGACACCTCCTACGAGCAGTACTTC.

The chain combines TRBV4-1 with TRBJ1-1, with D perhaps TRBD1 (5 bases). V was pared by 1 base and J by 2 bases, with 14 bases between. The CDR3 contains 16 residues. From germline, CDR1 is MGHRA and CDR2 YSYEKL. CDR3 DNA sequence: TGCGCCAGCAGCCAAGCGTTAGGCAGGGAAAACACTGAAGCTTTCTTT. Protein sequence: CASSQALGRENTEAFF.

This clone was counted only a few times. This chain connects TRBV6-6 to TRBJ1-3, with D unclear. CDR1 and CDR2 from the germline V gene are MNHNY and SVGAGI (reference sequence). Trimming stripped 0 bases from V and 9 bases from J, with 18 bases between. This CDR3 is built from 16 residues. CDR3 loop: CASSYSSGTPSTTIYF. The CDR3 DNA reads as TGTGCCAGCAGTTACTCGTCAGGAACACCTTCCACCACCATATATTTT.

The rearrangement links TRBV6-1 to TRBJ1-1; D unresolved. CDR1 is MNHNS and CDR2 is SASEGT in the germline V gene. Trimming stripped 1 base from V and 5 bases from J, with 8 bases between. CDR3 length: 13 residues. The CDR3 DNA reads as TGTGCCAGCAGTGAAGATGTCAGAACTGAAGCTTTCTTT. This translates into CASSEDVRTEAFF.

The V gene is TRBV5-1, the J gene TRBJ2-1; 12 bases are a match to TRBD1. This CDR3 contains 18 residues. V was pared by 0 bases and J by 9 bases, with 13 bases of the junction left unmatched. CDR1 is SGHRS and CDR2 is YFSETQ in the germline V gene. The chain's CDR3 is CASSLGTLGGTGGGEQFF. CDR3 nucleotides: TGCGCCAGCAGCTTGGGAACCTTGGGCGGGACAGGGGGCGGTGAGCAGTTCTTC.

The V call is TRBV10-3, the J call TRBJ1-5; 7 bases map to TRBD1. The CDR3 length is 14 residues. V trimming: 6 bases; J trimming: 1 base; junction bases outside the gene matches: 3. The germline V gene encodes CDR1 ENHRY and CDR2 SYGVKD. This CDR3 is CAISGTESNQPQHF. DNA for the CDR3: TGTGCCATCAGCGGGACAGAGAGCAATCAGCCCCAGCATTTT.

This chain uses TRBV4-3 with TRBJ2-5; D may be TRBD2 (6 bases). This CDR3 has 14 amino acids. V was clipped by 1 base and J by 5 bases, with 11 bases between them. CDR1 and CDR2 (germline): LGHNA, YSLEER. The CDR3 DNA reads as TGCGCCAGCAGCCAAGGGACGGGACTGGAGACCCAGTACTTC. Its translation: CASSQGTGLETQYF.